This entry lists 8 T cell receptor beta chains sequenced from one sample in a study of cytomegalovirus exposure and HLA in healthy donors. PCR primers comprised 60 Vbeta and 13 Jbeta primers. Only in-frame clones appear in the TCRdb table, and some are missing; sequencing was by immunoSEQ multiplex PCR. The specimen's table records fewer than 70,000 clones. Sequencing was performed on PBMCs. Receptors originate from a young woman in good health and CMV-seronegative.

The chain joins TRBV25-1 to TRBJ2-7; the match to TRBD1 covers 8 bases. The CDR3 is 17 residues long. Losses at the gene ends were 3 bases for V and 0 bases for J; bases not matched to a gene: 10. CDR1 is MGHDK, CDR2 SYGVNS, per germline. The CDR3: CASSDGQGNSFSYEQYF. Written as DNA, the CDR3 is TGTGCCAGCAGTGACGGACAGGGAAACTCTTTCTCCTACGAGCAGTACTTC.

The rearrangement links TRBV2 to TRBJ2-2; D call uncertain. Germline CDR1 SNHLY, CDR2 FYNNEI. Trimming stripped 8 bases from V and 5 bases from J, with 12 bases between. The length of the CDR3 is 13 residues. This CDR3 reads CASDGAHTGELFF. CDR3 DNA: TGTGCCAGCGACGGAGCGCATACCGGGGAGCTGTTTTTT.

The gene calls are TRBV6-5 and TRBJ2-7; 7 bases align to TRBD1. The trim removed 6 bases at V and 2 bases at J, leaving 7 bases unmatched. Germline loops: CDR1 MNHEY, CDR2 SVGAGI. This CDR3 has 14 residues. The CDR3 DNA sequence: TGTGCCAGCAGGAGGGGGACAGAGACCTACGAGCAGTACTTC. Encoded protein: CASRRGTETYEQYF.

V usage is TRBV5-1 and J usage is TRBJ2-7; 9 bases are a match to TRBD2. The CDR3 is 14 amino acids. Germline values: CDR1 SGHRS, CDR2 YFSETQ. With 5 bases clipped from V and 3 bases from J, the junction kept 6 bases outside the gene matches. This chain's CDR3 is CASSSSGRSYEQYF. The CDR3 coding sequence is TGCGCCAGCAGTTCAAGCGGGAGGAGCTACGAGCAGTACTTC.

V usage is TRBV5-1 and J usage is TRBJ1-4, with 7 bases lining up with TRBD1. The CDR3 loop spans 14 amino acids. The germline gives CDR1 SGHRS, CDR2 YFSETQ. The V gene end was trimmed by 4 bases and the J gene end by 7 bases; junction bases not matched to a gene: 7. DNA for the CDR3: TGCGCCAGCAGCCCGGACAGGCTGGCTGAAAAACTGTTTTTT. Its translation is CASSPDRLAEKLFF. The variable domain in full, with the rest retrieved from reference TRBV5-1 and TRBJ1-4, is KAGVTQTPRYLIKTRGQQVTLSCSPISGHRSVSWYQQTPGQGLQFLFEYFSETQRNKGNFPGRFSGRQFSNSRSEMNVSTLELGDSALYLCASSPDRLAEKLFFGSGTQLSVL.

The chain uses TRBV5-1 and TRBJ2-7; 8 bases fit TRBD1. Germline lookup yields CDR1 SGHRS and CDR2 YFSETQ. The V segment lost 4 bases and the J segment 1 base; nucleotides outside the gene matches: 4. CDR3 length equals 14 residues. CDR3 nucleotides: TGCGCCAGCAGCACCGGGACAGGATCCTACGAGCAGTACTTC. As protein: CASSTGTGSYEQYF.

The CDR3, as DNA: TGTGCCAGTAGTCGATCCGGGACAGGGCTATACGAGCAGTACTTC. Translating it yields CASSRSGTGLYEQYF. This sequence joins TRBV19 and TRBJ2-7; TRBD1 agrees at 9 bases. CDR1 LNHDA and CDR2 SQIVND come from the germline V gene (reference sequence). J was trimmed by 4 bases and V by 5 bases; bases with no gene match: 9. The CDR3 covers 15 residues.

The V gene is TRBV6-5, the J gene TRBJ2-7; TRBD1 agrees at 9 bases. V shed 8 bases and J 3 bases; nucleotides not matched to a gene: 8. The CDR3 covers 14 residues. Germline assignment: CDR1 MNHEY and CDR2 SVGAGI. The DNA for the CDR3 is TGTGCCAGCCGGAGCCCGGGACAGGGCTACGAGCAGTACTTC. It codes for CASRSPGQGYEQYF.